These 21 T cell receptor beta chains were all obtained from the same sample, sequenced in a study of T cell repertoires in cytomegalovirus infection. These receptors' targets are unknown. TCRdb fed the reads into MiXCR, producing one record per CDR3 protein. In the table there are approximately 1,000,000 distinct CDR3 sequences, roughly 30% of which are singletons. Sequencing was performed on cultured CD8+ T cells from PBMCs, taken from culture after CMV antigen stimulation. The origin of the receptors is a human donor in good health (CMV status not recorded). Some clones in this sample may be carry-over from other donors' samples.

This sequence joins TRBV6-8 and TRBJ2-1; D not certain. Trimming removed 8 bases from V and 5 bases from J, with 10 bases in between. The CDR3 is 12 amino acids. Germline CDR1 and CDR2: MNHGY and SAAAGT. This CDR3 is CASLGNDNEQFF. The CDR3 DNA follows: TGTGCCAGCTTAGGGAATGACAATGAGCAGTTCTTC.

The V gene is TRBV7-3, the J gene TRBJ2-1; TRBD1 matches 8 bases. The germline CDR1 and CDR2 sequences are SGHTA and FQGTGA. The V segment lost 2 bases and the J segment 7 bases; nucleotides outside the gene matches: 7. CDR3 length: 15 residues. DNA for the CDR3: TGTGCCAGCAGCTTAGACCAGGGGGCGAGTAATGAGCAGTTCTTC. It specifies CASSLDQGASNEQFF.

This clonotype appeared a few times. The genes are TRBV2 and TRBJ2-7, with no clear D. CDR1 and CDR2 from the germline V gene are SNHLY and FYNNEI. This CDR3 comprises 12 residues. V was shortened by 6 bases and J by 5 bases, with 11 bases between the two germline ends. The CDR3 DNA reads TGTGCCAGCAGGGCGCCGGAGAACGAGCAGTACTTC. Its translation is CASRAPENEQYF.

The chain joins TRBV15 to TRBJ2-3, with a tentative D call TRBD1 (5 bases). CDR1 LNHNV and CDR2 YYDKDF come from the germline V gene (reference sequence). V dropped 4 bases and J dropped 6 bases, with 14 bases sitting between them. CDR3 length equals 14 residues. The CDR3 region has the DNA TGTGCCACCAGCACGGCCACAGGAATCGATACGCAGTATTTT. This encodes CATSTATGIDTQYF.

A word on this clonotype: Just one base apart from a much larger clone, this may be a read error. The chain combines TRBV27 with TRBJ2-1; 11 nucleotides match TRBD2. Germline assignment: CDR1 MNHEY and CDR2 SMNVEV (reference sequence). This CDR3 is built from 14 residues. The V segment lost 6 bases and the J segment 8 bases; nucleotides outside the gene matches: 6. CDR3 DNA: TGTGCCAGCAGCTTAGCGGGGGGGCACTATGAGCAGTTCTTC. As protein: CASSLAGGHYEQFF.

Notes on this clonotype: Compared with germline, one end of the junction differs, possibly owing to a read error. CDR3 sequence reads: CDSSQEGDFYYNEQFF. The CDR3 bases are TGCGACAGCAGCCAAGAGGGTGACTTCTACTACAATGAGCAGTTCTTC. The rearrangement joins TRBV4-1 to TRBJ2-1; D might be TRBD2 (5 bases). The CDR3 covers 16 residues. Germline-derived CDR1 and CDR2 are MGHRA and YSYEKL.

The chain employs TRBV27 and TRBJ2-1; 9 nucleotides match TRBD2. This CDR3 comprises 14 residues. Germline lookup yields CDR1 MNHEY and CDR2 SMNVEV (reference sequence). With V trimmed by 8 bases and J by 8 bases, 10 bases remained unmatched. CDR3 region: CASGSRRGGHEQFF. The CDR3 nucleotides are TGTGCCAGCGGCTCGCGGCGGGGGGGCCATGAGCAGTTCTTC.

This rearrangement joins TRBV13 to TRBJ1-1, with 10 bases matching TRBD1. Germline CDR1 is PRHDT and CDR2 is FYEKMQ (reference sequence). This CDR3 spans 16 amino acids. V lost 4 bases to trimming and J lost 1 base; unmatched junction nucleotides: 6. CDR3 in amino acids: CASSSRDRGRNTEAFF. CDR3 in DNA: TGTGCCAGCAGCTCCCGGGACAGGGGCAGGAACACTGAAGCTTTCTTT. Drawing the rest from reference TRBV13 and TRBJ1-1, the complete variable domain is AAGVIQSPRHLIKEKRETATLKCYPIPRHDTVYWYQQGPGQDPQFLISFYEKMQSDKGSIPDRFSAQQFSDYHSELNMSSLELGDSALYFCASSSRDRGRNTEAFFGQGTRLTVV.

The chain uses TRBV6-2 or TRBV6-3 and TRBJ2-1; D is unresolved. Germline V lookup: CDR1 MNHEY, CDR2 SVGEGT. The CDR3 has 15 amino acids. Trimming pared 1 base from V and 2 bases from J, leaving 9 bases between. This CDR3 is CASSYFRGTYNEQFF. The CDR3 nucleotides are TGTGCCAGCAGTTACTTTAGAGGAACCTACAATGAGCAGTTCTTC.

This chain joins TRBV7-6 and TRBJ2-2; either TRBD1 or TRBD2 may fit D (6 bases each). CDR1 is SGHVS, CDR2 FNYEAQ, per germline. The CDR3 spans 16 residues. Trimming removed 11 bases at V and 3 bases at J, with 22 bases between. The CDR3 region has the DNA TGTGCCGACCACCGGGGGCCAGGTGATTACACCGGGGAGCTGTTTTTT. Its protein product is CADHRGPGDYTGELFF.

This clonotype showed up just a few times. The rearrangement uses TRBV6-2 or TRBV6-3 and TRBJ1-2; no firm D call. Per the germline V gene, CDR1 is MNHEY and CDR2 is SVGEGT. The CDR3 has 11 amino acids. Trimming shortened V by 6 bases and J by 7 bases, and 9 bases separated the two germline ends. The CDR3 here is CASRMGLGYTF. The DNA of the CDR3 is TGTGCCAGCAGGATGGGCCTTGGCTACACCTTC.

This rearrangement joins TRBV6-1 to TRBJ2-2; 15 nucleotides align to TRBD2. Unmatched junction bases numbered 2, after V lost 2 bases and J lost 7 bases. Germline CDR1 and CDR2: MNHNS and SASEGT. This CDR3 region has 16 residues. The CDR3 nucleotides read TGTGCCAGCAGTGAAAGGACTAGCGGGGGGGGCGGGGAGCTGTTTTTT. Translation gives CASSERTSGGGGELFF.

With regard to this clonotype: Germline is not matched at one junction end, which may reflect a read error. The gene calls are TRBV6-1 and TRBJ2-2, with TRBD2 matching over 10 bases. The CDR3 sequence is 15 residues long. The germline V gene has CDR1 MNHNS and CDR2 SASEGT. The CDR3 region is CATSTSGYSTGGLFF. The DNA of the CDR3 is TGTGCCACCTCGACTAGCGGGTACTCCACCGGGGGGCTGTTTTTT.

The sample holds a few counts of this clonotype. The chain joins TRBV6-1 to TRBJ1-5, with D unclear. The CDR3 sequence is 17 residues long. V gave up 5 bases and J gave up 0 bases, with 17 bases separating them. Germline-derived CDR1 and CDR2 are MNHNS and SASEGT. CDR3: CASSSKRAEYSNQPQHF. The CDR3 DNA reads TGTGCCAGCAGTTCAAAGCGGGCAGAGTATAGCAATCAGCCCCAGCATTTT.

This clonotype was seen more than once but under ten times. J is TRBJ2-1 and V is TRBV6-5; 11 bases fit TRBD1. CDR1 is MNHEY and CDR2 is SVGAGI in the germline V gene. The J segment lost 9 bases and the V segment lost 6 bases, leaving 7 bases of the junction unmatched. The CDR3 has 14 amino acids. In nucleotides, the CDR3 is TGTGCCAGCAGACCCGGGACAGGGGGATCTGAGCAGTTCTTC. Amino acids: CASRPGTGGSEQFF.

This clonotype was observed many times. The chain is built from TRBV12-3 or TRBV12-4 and TRBJ1-1; D remains unclear. This CDR3 is built from 17 residues. The germline V and J ends were trimmed by 3 bases and 5 bases, with 22 bases remaining between them. The CDR3 bases are TGTGCCAGCAGTTTTTTAGTCGGCGACACGTCGGGAACTGAAGCTTTCTTT. Translated: CASSFLVGDTSGTEAFF.

The chain combines TRBV19 with TRBJ1-5, with D maybe TRBD1 (6 bases). V lost 3 bases, J lost 4 bases, and 13 bases lay in between. The CDR3 consists of 15 residues. In germline, CDR1 is LNHDA, CDR2 SQIVND (reference sequence). The CDR3 sequence: CASSISGEGNQPQHF. DNA for the CDR3: TGTGCCAGTAGTATTTCAGGGGAAGGGAATCAGCCCCAGCATTTT.

In this sample, this clonotype turned up many times. The chain employs TRBV7-9 and TRBJ2-1; TRBD2 is a possible D gene (6 bases). Germline-derived CDR1 and CDR2 are SEHNR and FQNEAQ (reference sequence). V was clipped by 0 bases and J by 8 bases, with 11 bases between them. This CDR3 is 14 amino acids long. This CDR3 reads CASSLALGEDEQFF. In DNA, the CDR3 is TGTGCCAGCAGCTTAGCCCTAGGGGAGGATGAGCAGTTCTTC.

This chain joins TRBV28 and TRBJ2-2, with D unclear. Germline V CDR1 and CDR2: MDHEN, SYDVKM. CDR3 length: 12 amino acids. Trimming shortened V by 11 bases and J by 7 bases, and 14 bases separated the two germline ends. The CDR3 spells CAFAPVGGELFF. The CDR3, as DNA: TGTGCCTTCGCGCCCGTGGGCGGGGAGCTGTTTTTT.

The chain employs TRBV28 and TRBJ2-7; TRBD1 might be the D (5 bases). The germline V gene encodes CDR1 MDHEN and CDR2 SYDVKM. The CDR3 consists of 12 residues. V was pared by 4 bases and J by 7 bases, with 11 bases between. The CDR3 reads CASSSQVREQYV. For the CDR3, the DNA is TGTGCCAGCAGTTCACAGGTAAGGGAGCAGTACGTC.

About this clonotype: The junction shows a germline mismatch at one end, possibly a read error. The genes are TRBV6-2 or TRBV6-3 and TRBJ2-3; D ambiguous. The CDR3 consists of 14 residues. Per the germline V gene, CDR1 is MNHEY and CDR2 is SVGEGT. CDR3 sequence: CTSNSVAVTDTQYF. The CDR3 DNA reads as TGTACCAGCAACTCCGTGGCGGTGACAGATACGCAGTATTTT.